These T cell receptor beta chains were read from a single sample in a study of control samples from healthy donors and cancer patients. Method: immunoSEQ multiplex PCR; TCRdb's copy keeps in-frame clones and lacks some. This table has approximately 90,000 clones, over 90% appearing once. Specimen: blood. These TCRs come from a woman between 25 and 40 years old in good health. Both conserved end residues are part of each CDR3. A D gene is named only where the DNA matches it firmly. A clone size is listed for some rows: how often the clone was seen (once, few, many), or a class if it is expanded.

abundance	v_gene	d_gene	j_gene	CDR3aa	CDR3nt
-	TRBV7-8	TRBD2	TRBJ2-3	CASSHGTSGGDTQYF	TGTGCCAGCAGCCATGGGACTAGCGGGGGGGATACGCAGTATTTT
-	TRBV6-5	TRBD1	TRBJ1-2	CASSYSDRDGYTF	TGTGCCAGCAGTTACTCGGACAGGGATGGCTACACCTTC
once	TRBV19	-	TRBJ1-5	CASRQSYSNQPQHF	TGTGCCAGCAGACAGTCATATAGCAATCAGCCCCAGCATTTT
-	TRBV3-1/TRBV3-2	TRBD2	TRBJ2-1	CASSRILAGEVNEQFF	TGTGCCAGCAGCCGCATACTAGCGGGAGAGGTCAATGAGCAGTTCTTC
-	TRBV7-9	-	TRBJ2-3	CASSSSTDTQYF	TGTGCCAGCAGCTCGAGCACAGATACGCAGTATTTT
-	TRBV5-8	TRBD1	TRBJ1-2	CASSPRGQGPNYGYTF	TGTGCCAGCAGCCCACGGGGACAGGGGCCTAACTATGGCTACACCTTC
-	TRBV2	-	TRBJ1-2	CASKPGKVDGYTF	TGTGCCAGCAAACCCGGGAAGGTGGACGGCTACACCTTC
once	TRBV15	-	TRBJ2-7	CATRDSRRESHEQYF	TGTGCCACCCGCGATTCCCGACGGGAGAGCCACGAGCAGTACTTC
-	TRBV10-2	-	TRBJ2-7	CASVPARALEQYF	TGCGCCAGCGTACCGGCCCGGGCTTTGGAGCAGTACTTC
-	TRBV5-1	TRBD1	TRBJ1-1	CASSLAGGNTEAFF	TGCGCCAGCAGCTTGGCAGGGGGGAACACTGAAGCTTTCTTT
-	TRBV9	-	TRBJ2-1	CASSVGSGFYNEQFF	TGTGCCAGCAGCGTAGGGAGCGGGTTTTACAATGAGCAGTTCTTC
-	TRBV28	-	TRBJ1-5	CASSFPTLRTVQPQHF	TGTGCCAGCAGTTTTCCTACCCTTCGGACAGTTCAGCCCCAGCATTTT
-	TRBV23-1	-	TRBJ1-3	CASSHPGGGTSGNTIYF	TGCGCCAGCAGTCACCCCGGCGGCGGGACCTCTGGAAACACCATATATTTT
-	TRBV7-9	-	TRBJ1-1	CASTLDWGGTEAFF	TGTGCCAGCACCCTGGATTGGGGGGGCACTGAAGCTTTCTTT
-	TRBV5-1	-	TRBJ1-6	CASSLAERGAVSHNSPLHF	TGCGCCAGCAGCTTGGCCGAGAGGGGAGCAGTCTCACATAATTCACCCCTCCACTTT
-	TRBV21-1	-	TRBJ2-7	CASTTFTGQSYEQYF	TGTGCCAGCACTACCTTTACTGGGCAGTCCTACGAGCAGTACTTC
-	TRBV11-3	TRBD1	TRBJ2-2	CASSLRQGAGELFF	TGTGCCAGCAGCTTACGACAGGGGGCCGGGGAGCTGTTTTTT
-	TRBV27	-	TRBJ1-5	CASSPGPYQPQHF	TGTGCCAGCAGTCCCGGACCTTATCAGCCCCAGCATTTT
once	TRBV7-9	-	TRBJ2-1	CASSPSGANEQFF	TGTGCCAGCAGCCCGAGCGGCGCTAATGAGCAGTTCTTC
-	TRBV3-1/TRBV3-2	-	TRBJ2-7	CASSHSTESSYEQYF	TGTGCCAGCAGCCACTCGACAGAGAGCTCCTACGAGCAGTACTTC
-	TRBV4-1	-	TRBJ1-5	CASSLIGTDNQPQHF	TGCGCCAGCAGCCTTATAGGGACGGACAATCAGCCCCAGCATTTT
-	TRBV7-3	-	TRBJ2-2	CASSRDPGGELFF	TGTGCCAGCAGCCGGGACCCCGGGGGGGAGCTGTTTTTT
many	TRBV28	TRBD1	TRBJ1-5	CASRPTGGSNQPQHF	TGTGCCAGCAGGCCCACAGGGGGGAGCAATCAGCCCCAGCATTTT
-	TRBV25-1	-	TRBJ1-5	CASSDSRVDQPQHF	TGTGCCAGCAGTGACTCCAGGGTTGATCAGCCCCAGCATTTT
-	TRBV3-1/TRBV3-2	-	TRBJ1-2	CASSPFLNYGYTF	TGTGCCAGCAGCCCGTTCCTGAACTATGGCTACACCTTC
-	TRBV18	-	TRBJ2-5	CASSPDREGTQYF	TGTGCCAGCTCACCGGACAGGGAGGGGACCCAGTACTTC
-	TRBV3-1/TRBV3-2	TRBD2	TRBJ2-7	CASSQVVFSGRGTSYEQYF	TGTGCCAGCAGCCAAGTTGTGTTTTCTGGGAGGGGCACTTCCTACGAGCAGTACTTC
-	TRBV6-5	-	TRBJ1-5	CASNYLHQPQHF	TGTGCCAGCAATTACCTTCATCAGCCCCAGCATTTT
once	TRBV10-3	TRBD1	TRBJ2-7	CAISEIPTGVVHEQYF	TGTGCCATCAGCGAAATACCGACAGGGGTGGTCCACGAGCAGTACTTC
-	TRBV29-1	-	TRBJ2-7	CSVLPHGTRDRKGQYF	TGCAGCGTTCTTCCCCACGGGACGCGAGACAGAAAGGGGCAGTACTTC
-	TRBV5-1	-	TRBJ1-1	CASSFGTEAFF	TGCGCCAGCAGCTTCGGGACGGAAGCTTTCTTT
-	TRBV7-2	TRBD2	TRBJ2-7	CASKTSGISYEQYF	TGTGCCAGCAAAACTAGCGGGATATCCTACGAGCAGTACTTC
once	TRBV28	TRBD2	TRBJ2-7	CASSSQRERYEQYF	TGTGCCAGCAGTTCCCAGCGGGAGAGGTACGAGCAGTACTTC
-	TRBV28	TRBD1	TRBJ1-5	CASQTGVSQPQHF	TGTGCCAGCCAGACAGGGGTGAGTCAGCCCCAGCATTTT
-	TRBV27	-	TRBJ1-5	CASSPRRDGTLGGNQPQHF	TGTGCCAGCAGTCCACGTCGGGACGGAACCTTAGGGGGCAATCAGCCCCAGCATTTT
-	TRBV28	-	TRBJ1-5	CASRSSNQPQHF	TGTGCCAGCAGGTCCAGCAATCAGCCCCAGCATTTT
-	TRBV6-5	-	TRBJ2-7	CASTIQGSYEQYF	TGTGCCAGCACGATACAGGGCTCCTACGAGCAGTACTTC
-	TRBV11-2	-	TRBJ1-2	CASSSGLYGYTF	TGTGCCAGCAGCTCCGGGCTTTATGGCTACACCTTC
-	TRBV5-1	-	TRBJ1-1	CASSPLFDRQNTEAFF	TGCGCCAGCAGTCCCCTCTTCGACAGGCAGAACACTGAAGCTTTCTTT
-	TRBV4-1	-	TRBJ1-1	CASSQPYERNTEAFF	TGCGCCAGCAGCCAACCTTATGAGAGGAACACTGAAGCTTTCTTT
-	TRBV27	-	TRBJ2-1	CASSLSGTGVQFF	TGTGCCAGCAGTTTATCCGGGACCGGCGTGCAGTTCTTC
-	TRBV4-1	TRBD2	TRBJ2-5	CASSLRTSLGETQYF	TGCGCCAGCAGCCTGCGGACTAGTCTAGGGGAGACCCAGTACTTC
-	TRBV3-1/TRBV3-2	TRBD2	TRBJ2-1	CASSQDLLAGVEGYNEQFF	TGTGCCAGCAGCCAAGATCTTTTAGCGGGAGTTGAGGGGTACAATGAGCAGTTCTTC
once	TRBV4-1	TRBD2	TRBJ2-1	CASSHATSGTSGFNEQFF	TGCGCCAGCAGCCACGCAACCTCCGGGACTAGCGGGTTCAATGAGCAGTTCTTC
-	TRBV20-1	-	TRBJ2-3	CSASSQDSGDTQYF	TGCAGTGCTAGTTCTCAGGACAGCGGAGATACGCAGTATTTT
-	TRBV7-9	TRBD2	TRBJ2-1	CASSLGLAGASSYNEQFF	TGTGCCAGCAGCCTGGGACTAGCGGGAGCTTCCTCCTACAATGAGCAGTTCTTC
-	TRBV30	-	TRBJ1-3	CAWSVLDGFSGNTIYF	TGTGCCTGGAGTGTACTCGACGGATTCTCTGGAAACACCATATATTTT
few	TRBV4-1	-	TRBJ1-5	CASSQTGGAGQPQHF	TGCGCCAGCAGTCAGACGGGGGGCGCAGGCCAGCCCCAGCATTTT
-	TRBV12-5	TRBD1	TRBJ2-1	CASGLGTGENNEQFF	TGTGCTAGTGGTTTAGGGACAGGGGAAAACAATGAGCAGTTCTTC
-	TRBV5-1	TRBD1	TRBJ1-1	CASSVGQADTEAFF	TGCGCCAGCAGCGTGGGACAGGCGGACACTGAAGCTTTCTTT
-	TRBV9	-	TRBJ1-2	CASSVDGQTNYGYTF	TGTGCCAGCAGCGTAGACGGACAAACTAACTATGGCTACACCTTC
-	TRBV9	-	TRBJ2-3	CASSVAIGSTDTQYF	TGTGCCAGCAGCGTAGCTATCGGGAGCACAGATACGCAGTATTTT
-	TRBV25-1	-	TRBJ2-7	CASSDPTGIFPYEQYF	TGTGCCAGCAGTGACCCAACAGGGATTTTTCCTTACGAGCAGTACTTC
-	TRBV18	-	TRBJ2-1	CASSPIQGGTYNEQFF	TGTGCCAGCTCACCAATCCAGGGGGGAACCTACAATGAGCAGTTCTTC
-	TRBV7-2	-	TRBJ2-1	CASSVAGEQLF	TGTGCCAGCAGCGTCGCCGGTGAGCAGCTCTTC